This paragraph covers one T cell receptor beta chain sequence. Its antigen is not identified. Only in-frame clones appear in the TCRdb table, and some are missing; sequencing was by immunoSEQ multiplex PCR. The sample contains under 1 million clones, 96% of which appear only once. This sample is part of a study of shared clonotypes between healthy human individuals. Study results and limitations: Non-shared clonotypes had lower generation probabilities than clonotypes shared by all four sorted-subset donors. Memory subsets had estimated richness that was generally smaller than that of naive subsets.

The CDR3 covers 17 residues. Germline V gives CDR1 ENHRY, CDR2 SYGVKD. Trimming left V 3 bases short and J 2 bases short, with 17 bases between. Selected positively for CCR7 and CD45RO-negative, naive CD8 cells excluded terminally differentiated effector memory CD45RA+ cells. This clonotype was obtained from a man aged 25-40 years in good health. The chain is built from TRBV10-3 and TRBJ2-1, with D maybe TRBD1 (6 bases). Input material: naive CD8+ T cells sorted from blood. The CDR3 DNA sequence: TGTGCCATCAGTGACAGGGGAGTATATCACCCCTACAATGAGCAGTTCTTC. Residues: CAISDRGVYHPYNEQFF.